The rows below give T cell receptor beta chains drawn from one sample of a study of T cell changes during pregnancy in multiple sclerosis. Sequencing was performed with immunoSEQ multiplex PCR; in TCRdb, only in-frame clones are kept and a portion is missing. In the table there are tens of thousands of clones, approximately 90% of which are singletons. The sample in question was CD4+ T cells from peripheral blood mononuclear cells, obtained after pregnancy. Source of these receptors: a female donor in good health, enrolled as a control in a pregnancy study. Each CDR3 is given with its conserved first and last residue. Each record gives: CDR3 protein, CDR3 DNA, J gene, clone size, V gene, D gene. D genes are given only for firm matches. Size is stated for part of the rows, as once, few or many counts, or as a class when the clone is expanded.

CASSRWGQGTYNEQFF	TGTGCCAGTAGTCGGTGGGGACAGGGTACCTACAATGAGCAGTTCTTC	TRBJ2-1	-	TRBV19	TRBD1
CASSQDHGGLNSPLHF	TGTGCCAGCAGCCAAGATCACGGGGGACTTAATTCACCCCTCCACTTT	TRBJ1-6	once	TRBV4-2	-
CSARQGNEQFF	TGCAGTGCTAGACAGGGCAATGAGCAGTTCTTC	TRBJ2-1	-	TRBV20-1	-
CASRGRLAGDRETQYF	TGTGCCAGCAGGGGGAGACTAGCGGGAGACAGGGAGACCCAGTACTTC	TRBJ2-5	-	TRBV7-2	TRBD2
CASSLEGGHTEAFF	TGTGCCAGCAGTTTAGAGGGCGGGCACACTGAAGCTTTCTTT	TRBJ1-1	-	TRBV6-6	-
CASSPLAGGADDTQYF	TGTGCCAGCAGCCCACTAGCGGGGGGTGCGGACGATACGCAGTATTTT	TRBJ2-3	-	TRBV13	TRBD2
CASSFSPESGAFF	TGTGCCAGCAGTTTTTCCCCCGAGTCGGGAGCTTTCTTT	TRBJ1-1	-	TRBV27	-
CAWTSGRYEQFF	TGTGCCTGGACTAGCGGGCGCTATGAGCAGTTCTTC	TRBJ2-1	-	TRBV30	TRBD2
CASSYLPGQGVPEQYF	TGTGCCAGCAGTTACCTTCCGGGACAGGGGGTTCCCGAGCAGTACTTC	TRBJ2-7	-	TRBV6-5	TRBD1
CASRAGKETQYF	TGTGCCAGCAGAGCCGGGAAAGAGACCCAGTACTTC	TRBJ2-5	-	TRBV28	-
CASSLVLNEQFF	TGTGCCAGCAGCTTAGTCCTGAATGAGCAGTTCTTC	TRBJ2-1	-	TRBV7-2	-
CASKGQGPPGANVLTF	TGTGCCAGCAAGGGACAGGGCCCTCCCGGGGCCAACGTCCTGACTTTC	TRBJ2-6	once	TRBV5-5	TRBD1
CASSLRSGGDEKLFF	TGTGCCAGCAGCTTAAGGTCCGGGGGAGATGAAAAACTGTTTTTT	TRBJ1-4	-	TRBV7-2	-
CASSVAPSSGNTIYF	TGTGCCAGCAGCGTAGCACCGAGCTCTGGAAACACCATATATTTT	TRBJ1-3	-	TRBV9	-
CASSSRSPSGPGGDTQYF	TGTGCCAGCAGTTCAAGATCGCCTAGCGGTCCCGGGGGAGATACGCAGTATTTT	TRBJ2-3	-	TRBV28	TRBD2
CASSQGYREGLVYEQYF	TGTGCCAGCAGCCAAGGGTATCGAGAGGGACTAGTCTACGAGCAGTACTTC	TRBJ2-7	-	TRBV4-2	TRBD2
CASSWGQPYGYTF	TGTGCCAGCAGTTGGGGACAGCCCTATGGCTACACCTTC	TRBJ1-2	-	TRBV6-5	TRBD1
CASSLTSGYNEQFF	TGTGCCAGCAGCTTAACTAGCGGCTACAATGAGCAGTTCTTC	TRBJ2-1	once	TRBV5-6	TRBD2
CAISPGTSGGQQFTDTQYF	TGTGCCATCAGCCCCGGAACTAGCGGGGGACAGCAATTCACAGATACGCAGTATTTT	TRBJ2-3	-	TRBV10-3	TRBD2
CASRVTRTSLTDTQYF	TGTGCCAGCAGGGTAACCAGGACTAGCCTCACAGATACGCAGTATTTT	TRBJ2-3	-	TRBV7-9	TRBD2
CASSDGTSGGANEQFF	TGTGCCAGCAGTGACGGGACTAGCGGGGGGGCCAATGAGCAGTTCTTC	TRBJ2-1	-	TRBV6-4	TRBD2
CASSLGRVGGEAFF	TGTGCCAGCAGCTTAGGTCGGGTGGGCGGGGAAGCTTTCTTT	TRBJ1-1	-	TRBV7-9	-
CASSGSGLLSYEQYF	TGTGCCAGCAGTGGATCGGGACTCCTTTCCTACGAGCAGTACTTC	TRBJ2-7	-	TRBV28	-
CASSLNGGATDTQYF	TGTGCCAGCAGCTTAAACGGGGGGGCTACGGATACGCAGTATTTT	TRBJ2-3	few	TRBV7-2	TRBD2
CATSGQGNQPQHF	TGTGCCACTTCCGGACAGGGCAATCAGCCCCAGCATTTT	TRBJ1-5	-	TRBV19	TRBD1
CASNPPGQGFFEQYF	TGTGCCAGCAATCCCCCGGGACAGGGGTTCTTCGAGCAGTACTTC	TRBJ2-7	-	TRBV28	TRBD1
CASSLGTGPSHGYTF	TGTGCCAGCAGTTTAGGGACAGGGCCTAGCCATGGCTACACCTTC	TRBJ1-2	-	TRBV28	TRBD1
CASSAYGTEGDGYTF	TGCGCCAGCAGCGCCTACGGGACAGAAGGCGATGGCTACACCTTC	TRBJ1-2	-	TRBV5-1	TRBD1
CASSLSGVGTGSYEQYF	TGTGCCAGCAGTTTGTCGGGAGTGGGGACGGGGTCCTACGAGCAGTACTTC	TRBJ2-7	-	TRBV28	-
CATSRGAGYGYTF	TGTGCCACCAGCAGAGGGGCAGGCTATGGCTACACCTTC	TRBJ1-2	-	TRBV15	-
CASSSRLEVVETQYF	TGTGCCAGCAGCTCCAGACTAGAGGTTGTTGAGACCCAGTACTTC	TRBJ2-5	-	TRBV7-9	-
CAWNPRGYGYTF	TGTGCCTGGAATCCCCGAGGCTATGGCTACACCTTC	TRBJ1-2	-	TRBV30	-
CASSYAGGVDGYTF	TGTGCCAGCAGTTACGCGGGGGGGGTGGATGGCTACACCTTC	TRBJ1-2	-	TRBV6-6	-
CASSSDGGRGAFF	TGCGCCAGCAGCTCCGATGGGGGGAGGGGAGCTTTCTTT	TRBJ1-1	-	TRBV4-1	-
CASSLFLATSNTGELFF	TGTGCCAGCAGTTTATTTCTGGCAACCTCGAACACCGGGGAGCTGTTTTTT	TRBJ2-2	-	TRBV27	-
CAWNSGIGETQYF	TGTGCCTGGAATAGCGGTATCGGAGAGACCCAGTACTTC	TRBJ2-5	-	TRBV30	-
CASSKTGGSGELFF	TGTGCCAGCAGTAAGACAGGGGGCTCCGGGGAGCTGTTTTTT	TRBJ2-2	few	TRBV28	TRBD1
CSARRSGNTGELFF	TGCAGCGCGCGTAGGAGCGGGAACACCGGGGAGCTGTTTTTT	TRBJ2-2	-	TRBV29-1	-
CASGRLQETQYF	TGTGCCAGCGGCAGGCTTCAAGAGACCCAGTACTTC	TRBJ2-5	once	TRBV27	-
CASSPRTSGGYNEQFF	TGCGCCAGCAGCCCCCGGACTAGCGGGGGGTACAATGAGCAGTTCTTC	TRBJ2-1	-	TRBV5-1	TRBD2
CASSQGSNYGYTF	TGTGCCAGCAGTCAGGGCAGCAACTATGGCTACACCTTC	TRBJ1-2	-	TRBV28	-
CAWSKWARQETQYF	TGTGCCTGGAGTAAATGGGCCAGGCAAGAGACCCAGTACTTC	TRBJ2-5	-	TRBV30	-
CASLIPGQGNNEQFF	TGTGCCAGCCTTATTCCGGGACAGGGGAACAATGAGCAGTTCTTC	TRBJ2-1	medium-sized	TRBV28	TRBD1
CASSIIGQGAEKLFF	TGTGCCAGCTCCATCATAGGACAGGGGGCTGAAAAACTGTTTTTT	TRBJ1-4	-	TRBV18	TRBD1
CASSPTGGGNTEAFF	TGTGCCAGCAGCCCCACAGGGGGAGGAAACACTGAAGCTTTCTTT	TRBJ1-1	-	TRBV7-2	TRBD1
CASSSLGTVNEKLFF	TGTGCCAGCAGCTCACTCGGGACTGTGAATGAAAAACTGTTTTTT	TRBJ1-4	-	TRBV7-8	-
CASSQGLATDTQYF	TGTGCCAGCAGCCAGGGACTAGCGACAGATACGCAGTATTTT	TRBJ2-3	-	TRBV7-2	TRBD2
CASSYQNRGQGYTF	TGTGCCAGCAGTTACCAGAACAGGGGGCAAGGCTACACCTTC	TRBJ1-2	-	TRBV6-5	TRBD1
CASRTDSSGTDTQYF	TGTGCCAGTAGAACGGACAGCAGCGGAACAGATACGCAGTATTTT	TRBJ2-3	-	TRBV19	-
CASSLVAGGNQPQHF	TGTGCCAGCAGCTTAGTAGCGGGAGGCAATCAGCCCCAGCATTTT	TRBJ1-5	-	TRBV7-2	-
CAWSSKGENTGELFF	TGTGCCTGGAGTAGCAAGGGGGAGAACACCGGGGAGCTGTTTTTT	TRBJ2-2	-	TRBV30	-
CASSPTLAGVSYEQYF	TGTGCCAGCAGCCCAACACTAGCGGGGGTCTCCTACGAGCAGTACTTC	TRBJ2-7	-	TRBV7-2	TRBD2
CAISRTSGSYEQYF	TGTGCCATCAGCAGGACTAGCGGGTCCTACGAGCAGTACTTC	TRBJ2-7	once	TRBV10-3	TRBD2
CASSKNRGAATNEKLFF	TGTGCCAGCAGCAAAAACAGGGGCGCTGCAACTAATGAAAAACTGTTTTTT	TRBJ1-4	-	TRBV28	TRBD1
CASSSGQILGWSGNTIYF	TGTGCCAGCAGCTCGGGACAGATTTTAGGGTGGTCTGGAAACACCATATATTTT	TRBJ1-3	-	TRBV7-8	TRBD1
CASSLGQGNQPQHF	TGTGCCAGCAGTTTAGGGCAGGGGAATCAGCCCCAGCATTTT	TRBJ1-5	-	TRBV27	-
CASSSIWTSGSRGSYEQYF	TGTGCCAGCAGCTCGATCTGGACTAGCGGGAGCAGGGGCTCCTACGAGCAGTACTTC	TRBJ2-7	-	TRBV11-1	TRBD2